This TCR beta chain is drawn from a study of T cells in localized non-small cell lung cancer. Study-wide results and caveats: One tumor region alone was sequenced, and heterogeneity therefore remains possible. Appearance in adjacent lung was seen for a median about 60 of the top 100 tumor clones.

In its sample, this clone ranks as large. Its antigen is currently unknown. Germline V gene sequence: CDR1 MGHRA, CDR2 YSYEKL. The CDR3 consists of 14 residues. The V end lost 3 bases, the J end lost 1 base, and 6 bases lay between the germline ends. Sequenced by immunoSEQ multiplex PCR; TCRdb stores in-frame clones only, minus some. The repertoire holds 1,200 or so clones, about 32% seen once, with 9.1% in the top ten. This sequence originates from a male donor aged 60 or over with stage I squamous cell lung carcinoma. J is TRBJ1-4 and V is TRBV4-1, with D possibly matching TRBD1 (5 bases). Material: normal lung tissue next to the tumor, obtained before any cancer treatment. This CDR3 reads CASSHRGTNEKLFF. DNA of the CDR3: TGCGCCAGCAGCCATAGGGGAACTAATGAAAAACTGTTTTTT.